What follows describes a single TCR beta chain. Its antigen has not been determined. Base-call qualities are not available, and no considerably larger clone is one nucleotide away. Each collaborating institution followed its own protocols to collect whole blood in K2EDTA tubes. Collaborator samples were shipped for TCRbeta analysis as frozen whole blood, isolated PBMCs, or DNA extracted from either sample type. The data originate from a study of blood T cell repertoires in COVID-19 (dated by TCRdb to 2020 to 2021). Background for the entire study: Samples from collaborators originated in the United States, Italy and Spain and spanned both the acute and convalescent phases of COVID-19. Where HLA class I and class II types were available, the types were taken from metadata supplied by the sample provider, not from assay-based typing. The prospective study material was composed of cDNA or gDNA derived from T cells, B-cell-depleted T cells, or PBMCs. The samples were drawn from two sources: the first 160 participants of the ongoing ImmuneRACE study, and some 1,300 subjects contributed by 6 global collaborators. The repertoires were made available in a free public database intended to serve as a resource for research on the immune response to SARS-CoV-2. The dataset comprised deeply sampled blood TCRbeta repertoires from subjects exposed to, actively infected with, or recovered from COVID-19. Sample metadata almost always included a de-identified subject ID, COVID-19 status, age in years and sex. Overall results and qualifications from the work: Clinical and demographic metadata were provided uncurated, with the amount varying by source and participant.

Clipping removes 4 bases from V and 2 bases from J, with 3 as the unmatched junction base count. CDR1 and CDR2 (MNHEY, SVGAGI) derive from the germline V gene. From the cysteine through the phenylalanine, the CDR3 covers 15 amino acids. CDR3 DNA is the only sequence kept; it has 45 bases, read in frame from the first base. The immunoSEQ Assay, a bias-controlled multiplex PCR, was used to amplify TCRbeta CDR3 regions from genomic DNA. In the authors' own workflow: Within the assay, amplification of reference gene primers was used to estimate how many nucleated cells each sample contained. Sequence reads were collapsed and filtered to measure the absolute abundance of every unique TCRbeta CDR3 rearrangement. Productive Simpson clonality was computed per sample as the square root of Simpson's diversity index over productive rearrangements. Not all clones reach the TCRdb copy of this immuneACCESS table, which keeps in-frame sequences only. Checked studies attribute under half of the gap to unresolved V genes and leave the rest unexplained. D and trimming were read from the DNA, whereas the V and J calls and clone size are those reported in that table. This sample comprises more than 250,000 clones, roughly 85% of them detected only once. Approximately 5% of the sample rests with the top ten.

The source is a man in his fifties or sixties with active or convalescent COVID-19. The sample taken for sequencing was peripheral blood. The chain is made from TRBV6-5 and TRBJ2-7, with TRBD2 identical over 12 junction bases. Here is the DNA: TGTGCCAGCAGTTTAGGGACTAGCGGGCCCTACGAGCAGTACTTC. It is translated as CASSLGTSGPYEQYF.